The rows below give T cell receptor beta chains drawn from one sample of a study of CD8 T cells in ankylosing spondylitis. TCRdb redid the calling of the 5' RACE reads with MiXCR, one entry per CDR3 protein. The sample carries hundreds of thousands of distinct CDR3 sequences, roughly 20% recorded once. The sample consisted of blood, either unsorted or a sorted T cell fraction (not recorded which). These TCRs come from a male donor with ankylosing spondylitis or in good health (not recorded which). Both conserved end residues are part of each CDR3. Fields, in order: V gene, clone size, J gene, D gene, CDR3 length, CDR3 protein, CDR3 DNA. The D gene is left open where the match is weak. Size is stated for part of the rows, as once, few or many counts, or as a class when the clone is expanded.

>TRBV7-9|-|TRBJ2-3|TRBD1|16
CASRSTPGQDTDTQYF
TGTGCCAGCAGGTCAACCCCGGGACAGGATACAGATACGCAGTATTTT
>TRBV2|few|TRBJ2-6|TRBD1|18
CASSDSGTGGSGANVLTF
TGTGCCAGCAGTGATTCTGGGACAGGGGGCTCTGGGGCCAACGTCCTGACTTTC
>TRBV20-1|few|TRBJ2-7|-|13
CSARKTADYEQYF
TGCAGTGCTAGAAAGACAGCTGACTACGAGCAGTACTTC
>TRBV2|few|TRBJ1-1|-|12
CASSDPNTEAFF
TGTGCCAGCAGTGATCCCAACACTGAAGCTTTCTTT
>TRBV12-3/TRBV12-4|-|TRBJ2-5|-|13
CASSLGGSSTQYF
TGTGCCAGCAGTTTAGGTGGCAGCTCGACCCAGTACTTC
>TRBV7-8|once|TRBJ2-1|-|12
CASSSYNNEQFF
TGTGCCAGCAGCTCCTACAACAATGAGCAGTTCTTC
>TRBV9|-|TRBJ2-7|-|14
CASSVRLDWPEQYF
TGTGCCAGCAGCGTACGTCTAGACTGGCCCGAGCAGTACTTC
>TRBV2|few|TRBJ2-1|-|10
CAIMSNEQFF
TGTGCGATCATGTCTAATGAGCAGTTCTTC
>TRBV20-1|-|TRBJ2-5|TRBD2|16
CSARDHGTSGEETQYF
TGCAGTGCTAGAGATCACGGGACTAGCGGTGAAGAGACCCAGTACTTC
>TRBV29-1|few|TRBJ2-7|TRBD1|12
CSVSDREYEQYF
TGCAGCGTATCGGACAGGGAGTACGAGCAGTACTTC
>TRBV5-7|-|TRBJ2-7|-|14
CASSLTSRSYEQYF
TGTGCCAGCAGCTTGACTAGCCGCTCCTACGAGCAGTACTTC
>TRBV5-1|few|TRBJ2-5|-|15
CASGWTESSQETQYF
TGCGCCAGCGGGTGGACAGAAAGTTCCCAAGAGACCCAGTACTTC
>TRBV13|few|TRBJ2-5|-|13
CASRDKLQETQYF
TGTGCCAGCCGGGACAAACTTCAAGAGACCCAGTACTTC
>TRBV20-1|-|TRBJ2-2|TRBD1|14
CSARGDRGTGELFF
TGCAGTGCTAGAGGGGACAGGGGCACCGGGGAGCTGTTTTTT
>TRBV15|-|TRBJ2-2|TRBD1|16
CATSRDRQGATGELFF
TGTGCCACCAGCAGAGATCGGCAGGGGGCCACCGGGGAGCTGTTTTTT
>TRBV20-1|many|TRBJ2-7|-|15
CSARDLRGTTGEQYF
TGCAGTGCTAGAGATCTACGCGGCACTACGGGGGAGCAGTACTTC
>TRBV25-1|few|TRBJ2-3|-|14
CASSELRGWDTQYF
TGTGCCAGCAGTGAGCTGAGGGGTTGGGATACGCAGTATTTT
>TRBV27|-|TRBJ2-1|-|14
CAIPPRGVYNEQFF
TGTGCCATCCCCCCTCGGGGAGTCTACAATGAGCAGTTCTTC
>TRBV2|-|TRBJ2-3|-|14
CATYQGTSTDTQYF
TGTGCCACCTACCAGGGGACTAGCACAGATACGCAGTATTTT
>TRBV11-2|-|TRBJ2-2|TRBD2|20
CASSLDLGTSGLLETGELFF
TGTGCCAGCAGCTTAGATCTCGGGACTAGCGGGCTCTTGGAGACCGGGGAGCTGTTTTTT
>TRBV29-1|few|TRBJ2-1|-|13
CSVPGTLYNEQFF
TGCAGCGTTCCCGGGACCCTATACAATGAGCAGTTCTTC
>TRBV7-2|-|TRBJ2-1|-|15
CASSFFDSWYNEQFF
TGTGCCAGCAGCTTCTTCGACAGTTGGTACAATGAGCAGTTCTTC
>TRBV2|-|TRBJ2-7|-|16
CASRGISGGPTYEQYF
TGTGCCAGCAGAGGGATATCAGGGGGGCCAACCTACGAGCAGTACTTC
>TRBV7-6|-|TRBJ2-1|-|12
CASGARFDEQFF
TGTGCCAGCGGGGCCCGCTTCGATGAGCAGTTCTTC
>TRBV29-1|few|TRBJ2-1|-|11
CSGAAYNEQFF
TGCAGCGGAGCAGCGTACAATGAGCAGTTCTTC
>TRBV29-1|few|TRBJ2-7|-|13
CSVVGPGSYEQYF
TGCAGCGTTGTGGGTCCGGGATCCTACGAGCAGTACTTC
>TRBV14|-|TRBJ2-2|TRBD1|16
CASSRWTGGTTGELFF
TGTGCCAGCAGCCGTTGGACAGGGGGCACCACCGGGGAGCTGTTTTTT
>TRBV12-2|few|TRBJ2-4|-|17
CASRLAGEEGLQNIQYF
TGTGCAAGTCGCTTAGCGGGTGAGGAGGGACTCCAAAACATTCAGTACTTC
>TRBV30|-|TRBJ2-7|TRBD1|14
CAWDRTGERGQQYF
TGTGCCTGGGATCGGACAGGAGAAAGGGGCCAGCAGTACTTC
>TRBV12-3/TRBV12-4|-|TRBJ2-7|TRBD1|16
CASSEVPGTGSQEQYF
TGTGCCAGCAGCGAGGTCCCCGGGACAGGTTCTCAGGAGCAGTACTTC
>TRBV7-9|few|TRBJ2-1|-|17
CASSSPITMGDNNEQFF
TGTGCCAGCAGCTCCCCCATAACTATGGGGGACAACAATGAGCAGTTCTTC
>TRBV3-1|-|TRBJ2-1|TRBD2|15
CASSLPGGNRNEQFF
TGTGCCAGCAGTCTCCCCGGGGGGAACCGCAATGAGCAGTTCTTC
>TRBV29-1|few|TRBJ2-7|-|15
CSVEEVGRGHYEQYF
TGCAGCGTTGAAGAGGTGGGGCGGGGACACTACGAGCAGTACTTC
>TRBV4-2|-|TRBJ2-7|-|13
CASGGKSSYEQYF
TGTGCCAGCGGGGGCAAGAGCTCCTACGAGCAGTACTTC
>TRBV29-1|few|TRBJ1-4|-|16
CSVVLITTATNEKLFF
TGCAGCGTTGTTTTAATCACCACGGCAACTAATGAAAAACTGTTTTTT
>TRBV5-6|-|TRBJ2-3|-|16
CASSLRDSPKPDTQYF
TGTGCCAGCAGCTTACGGGACTCTCCCAAACCAGATACGCAGTATTTT
>TRBV28|many|TRBJ2-7|-|14
CASSLEGRRDEQYF
TGTGCCAGCAGTTTAGAGGGACGCAGGGACGAGCAGTACTTC
>TRBV7-9|few|TRBJ2-3|-|16
CASSWYTGTSTDTQYF
TGTGCCAGCAGCTGGTACACCGGGACTAGCACAGATACGCAGTATTTT
>TRBV4-1|-|TRBJ2-7|-|14
CASSQVDTRYEQYF
TGCGCCAGCAGCCAGGTAGACACGAGATACGAGCAGTACTTC
>TRBV13|-|TRBJ2-2|-|15
CASSLGQEPTGELFF
TGTGCCAGCAGCTTAGGCCAAGAACCCACCGGGGAGCTGTTTTTT
>TRBV3-1|-|TRBJ2-7|-|14
CASSQDNSGYEQYF
TGTGCCAGCAGCCAAGACAACAGCGGCTACGAGCAGTACTTC
>TRBV4-1|few|TRBJ2-7|-|15
CASSQVYWGVYEQYF
TGCGCCAGCAGCCAAGTTTACTGGGGAGTCTACGAGCAGTACTTC
>TRBV2|-|TRBJ1-1|TRBD1|17
CASSERVRGTLNTEAFF
TGTGCCAGCAGTGAAAGGGTCAGGGGGACCTTGAACACTGAAGCTTTCTTT
>TRBV11-2|-|TRBJ2-5|-|15
CASSLDPGDQETQYF
TGTGCCAGCAGCTTAGATCCAGGGGATCAAGAGACCCAGTACTTC